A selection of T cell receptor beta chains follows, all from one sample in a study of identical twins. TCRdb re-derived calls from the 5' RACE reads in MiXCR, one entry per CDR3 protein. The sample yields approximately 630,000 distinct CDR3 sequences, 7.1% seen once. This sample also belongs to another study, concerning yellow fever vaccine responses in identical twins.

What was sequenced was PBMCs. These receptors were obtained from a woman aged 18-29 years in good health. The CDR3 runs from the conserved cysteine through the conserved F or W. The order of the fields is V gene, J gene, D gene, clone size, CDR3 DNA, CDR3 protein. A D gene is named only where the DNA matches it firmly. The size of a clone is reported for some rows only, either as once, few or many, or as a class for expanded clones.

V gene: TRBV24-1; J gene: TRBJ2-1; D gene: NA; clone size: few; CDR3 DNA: TGTGCCACCAGTGATTTTAGTCTAGACAATGAGCAGTTCTTC; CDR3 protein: CATSDFSLDNEQFF
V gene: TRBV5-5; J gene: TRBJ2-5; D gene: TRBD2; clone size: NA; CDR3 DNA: TGTGCCAGCAGCTTCCAGACTAGCGGGGGGGTAAAGACCCAGTACTTC; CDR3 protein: CASSFQTSGGVKTQYF
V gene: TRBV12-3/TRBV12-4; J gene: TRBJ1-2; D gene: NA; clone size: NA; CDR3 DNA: TGTGCCAGCACAATTCAGGGATATGGCTACACCTTC; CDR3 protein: CASTIQGYGYTF
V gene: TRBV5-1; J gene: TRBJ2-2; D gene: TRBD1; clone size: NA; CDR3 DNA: TGCGCCAGCAGCTTGGCCGCGGGACAGGGTGGCACCGGGGAGCTGTTTTTT; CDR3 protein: CASSLAAGQGGTGELFF
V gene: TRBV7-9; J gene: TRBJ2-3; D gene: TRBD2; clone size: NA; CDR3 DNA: TGTGCCAGCAGCTTAAAGACTAGCGGGAGCACAGATACGCAGTATTTT; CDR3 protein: CASSLKTSGSTDTQYF
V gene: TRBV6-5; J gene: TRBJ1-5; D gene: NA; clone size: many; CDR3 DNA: TGTGCCAGCAGAGGGGCAGGCAATCAGCCCCAGCATTTT; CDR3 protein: CASRGAGNQPQHF
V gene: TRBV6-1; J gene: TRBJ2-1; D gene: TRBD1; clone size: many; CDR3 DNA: TGTGCCAGCAGTGAACGCGGACAGGGCGATGAGCAGTTCTTC; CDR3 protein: CASSERGQGDEQFF
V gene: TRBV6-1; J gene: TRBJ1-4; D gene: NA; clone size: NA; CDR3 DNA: TGTGCCAGCAGTGACAGTGCTAATGAAAAACTGTTTTTT; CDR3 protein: CASSDSANEKLFF
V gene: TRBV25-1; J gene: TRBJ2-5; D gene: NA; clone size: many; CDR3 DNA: TGTGCCAGCAGTGAATTTGATGGGAGCGAGACCCAGTACTTC; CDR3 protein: CASSEFDGSETQYF
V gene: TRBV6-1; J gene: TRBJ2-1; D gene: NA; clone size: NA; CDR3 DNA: TGTGCCAGCAGTGCAAGGGGTCCTTATGGGATTTACAATGAGCAGTTCTTC; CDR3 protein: CASSARGPYGIYNEQFF
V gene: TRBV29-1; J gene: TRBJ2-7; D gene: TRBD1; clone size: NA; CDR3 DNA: TGCAGCGTTGAAGATTCAGGGGACAGGGATAACGAGCAGTACTTC; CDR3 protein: CSVEDSGDRDNEQYF
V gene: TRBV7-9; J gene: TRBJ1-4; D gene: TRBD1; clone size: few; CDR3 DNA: TGTGCCAGCAGCACCGGGACAGGGGCCCTTAATGAAAAACTGTTTTTT; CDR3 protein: CASSTGTGALNEKLFF
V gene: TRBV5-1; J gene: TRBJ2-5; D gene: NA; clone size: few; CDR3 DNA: TGCGCCAGCAGCCAGGGGTTTGTGGAGACCCAGTACTTC; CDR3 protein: CASSQGFVETQYF
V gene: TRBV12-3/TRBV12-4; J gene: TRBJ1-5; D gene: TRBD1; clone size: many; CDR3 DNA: TGTGCCAGCACTCAGGGGGATCAGCCCCAGCATTTT; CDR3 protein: CASTQGDQPQHF
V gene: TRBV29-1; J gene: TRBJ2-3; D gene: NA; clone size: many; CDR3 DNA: TGCAGCGTTGATAGGGAGTTCACAGATACGCAGTATTTT; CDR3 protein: CSVDREFTDTQYF
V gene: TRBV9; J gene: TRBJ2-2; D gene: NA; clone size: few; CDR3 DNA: TGTGCCAGCAGCGTGAGAGGGCCAAATCCCCCCGGGGAGCTGTTTTTT; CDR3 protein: CASSVRGPNPPGELFF
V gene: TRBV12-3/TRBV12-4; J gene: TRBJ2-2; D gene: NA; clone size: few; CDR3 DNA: TGTGCCAGCAGTGTTCGACAGATCACCGGGGAGCTGTTTTTT; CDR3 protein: CASSVRQITGELFF
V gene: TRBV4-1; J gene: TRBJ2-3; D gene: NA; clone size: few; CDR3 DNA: TGCGCCAGCAGCCAAGGGTTGCGGGGGCCAGATACGCAGTATTTT; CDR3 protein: CASSQGLRGPDTQYF
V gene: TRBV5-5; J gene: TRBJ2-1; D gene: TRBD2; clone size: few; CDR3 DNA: TGTGCCAGCAGCTTGCCCGCTAGCGGGGTCCTCAATGAGCAGTTCTTC; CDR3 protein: CASSLPASGVLNEQFF
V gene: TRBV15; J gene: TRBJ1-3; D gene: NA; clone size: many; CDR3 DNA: TGTGCCACCAGCAGAGATGGGGGTTCCTCTGGAAACACCATATATTTT; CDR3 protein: CATSRDGGSSGNTIYF
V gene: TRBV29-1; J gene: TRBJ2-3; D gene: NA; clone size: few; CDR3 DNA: TGCAGCGTTGATAGGGGGGGGACAGATACGCAGTATTTT; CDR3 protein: CSVDRGGTDTQYF
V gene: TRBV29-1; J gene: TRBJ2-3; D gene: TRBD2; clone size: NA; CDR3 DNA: TGCAGCGTTGCTAGCGGGAGGGCCGGGAATGCAGATACGCAGTATTTT; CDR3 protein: CSVASGRAGNADTQYF
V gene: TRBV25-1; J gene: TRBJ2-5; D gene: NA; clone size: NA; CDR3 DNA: TGTGCCAGCAGAGGGGATCGGGACGGCTTTTTTGGGACCCAGTACTTC; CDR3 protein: CASRGDRDGFFGTQYF
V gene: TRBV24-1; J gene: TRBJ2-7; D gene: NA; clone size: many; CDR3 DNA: TGTGCCACCCCGGGACGGACCCGGCAGTACTTC; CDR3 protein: CATPGRTRQYF
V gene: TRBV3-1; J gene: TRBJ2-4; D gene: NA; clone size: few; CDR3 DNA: TGTGCCAGCAGCCAGGCCAGGGACTCACCGGTGGACATTCAGTACTTC; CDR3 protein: CASSQARDSPVDIQYF
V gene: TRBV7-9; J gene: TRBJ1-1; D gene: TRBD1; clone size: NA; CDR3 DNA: TGTGCCAGCAGTTACGGACAGGGGCTTACCGGGGTTTTCTTT; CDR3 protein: CASSYGQGLTGVFF
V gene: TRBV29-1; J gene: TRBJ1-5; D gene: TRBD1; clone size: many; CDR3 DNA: TGCAGCGTTGCAGGGGGGTTCCTTGGCAATCAGCCCCAGCATTTT; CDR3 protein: CSVAGGFLGNQPQHF
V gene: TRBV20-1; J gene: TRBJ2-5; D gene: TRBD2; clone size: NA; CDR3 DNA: TGCAGTGCTACGGGAGGGGGAGAACAGACCCAGTACTTC; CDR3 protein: CSATGGGEQTQYF
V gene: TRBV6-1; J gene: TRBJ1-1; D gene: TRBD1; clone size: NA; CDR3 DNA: TGTGCCAGCAGCAACCGACAGGGATACGGAGCTTTCTTT; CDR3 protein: CASSNRQGYGAFF
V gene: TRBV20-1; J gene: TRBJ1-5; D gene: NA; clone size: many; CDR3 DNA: TGCAGTGCTAGAGCACCGGACAGCGCGGGCAATCAGCCCCAGCATTTT; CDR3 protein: CSARAPDSAGNQPQHF
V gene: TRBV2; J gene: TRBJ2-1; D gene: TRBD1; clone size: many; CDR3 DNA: TGTGCCAGCACATGGACCACAGGGGACAATGAGCAGTTCTTC; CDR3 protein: CASTWTTGDNEQFF
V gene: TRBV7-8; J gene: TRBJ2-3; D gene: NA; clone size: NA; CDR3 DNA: TGTGCCAGCAGCGCAGACTTGCCACAAATATCCCGCACAGATACGCAGTATTTT; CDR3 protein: CASSADLPQISRTDTQYF
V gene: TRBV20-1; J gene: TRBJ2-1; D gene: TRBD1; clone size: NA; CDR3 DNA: TGCAGTGCAGAGCGGACAGGGAAAAAGTACAATGAGCAGTTCTTC; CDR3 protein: CSAERTGKKYNEQFF
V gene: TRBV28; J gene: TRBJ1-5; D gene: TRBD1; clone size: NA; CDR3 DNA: TGTGCCAGCAGTTGGACAGGGATTAGCAATCAGCCCCAGCATTTT; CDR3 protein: CASSWTGISNQPQHF
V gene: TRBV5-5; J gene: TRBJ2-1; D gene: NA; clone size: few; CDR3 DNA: TGTGCCAGCAGCCTACTAGGGTTAGACAATGAGCAGTTCTTC; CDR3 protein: CASSLLGLDNEQFF
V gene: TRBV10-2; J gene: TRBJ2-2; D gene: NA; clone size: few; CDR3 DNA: TGCGCCACCGGACTGTTGGCCACCGGGGAGCTGTTTTTT; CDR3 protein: CATGLLATGELFF
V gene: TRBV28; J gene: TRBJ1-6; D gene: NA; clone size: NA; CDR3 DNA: TGTGCCAGTCTGGGGTCCTATAATTCACCCCTCCACTTT; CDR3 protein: CASLGSYNSPLHF
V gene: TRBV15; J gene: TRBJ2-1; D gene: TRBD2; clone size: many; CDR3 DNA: TGTGCCACCAGCGGGACTAGCGGATACAATGAGCAGTTCTTC; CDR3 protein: CATSGTSGYNEQFF
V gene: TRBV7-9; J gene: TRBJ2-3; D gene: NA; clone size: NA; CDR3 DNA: TGTGCCAGCAGACCCGGACTAATTACAGATACGCAGTATTTT; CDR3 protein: CASRPGLITDTQYF
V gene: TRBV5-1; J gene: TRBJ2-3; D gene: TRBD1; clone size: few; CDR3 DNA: TGCGCCAGCAGCCCGGACAGGGCAGGCACAGATACGCAGTATTTT; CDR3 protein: CASSPDRAGTDTQYF
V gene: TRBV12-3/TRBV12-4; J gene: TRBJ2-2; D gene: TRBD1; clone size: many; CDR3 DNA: TGTGCCAGCACCGGGACAGGGAGGACCGGGGAGCTGTTTTTT; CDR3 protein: CASTGTGRTGELFF
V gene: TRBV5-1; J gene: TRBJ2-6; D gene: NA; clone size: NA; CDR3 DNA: TGCGCCAGCAGCTTGGGGGACTGGACCGTAGGGGCCAACGTCCTGACTTTC; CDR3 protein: CASSLGDWTVGANVLTF
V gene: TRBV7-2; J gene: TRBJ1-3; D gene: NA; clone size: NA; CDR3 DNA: TGTGCCAGCAGCTCCAGCCGCAGCTCTGGAAACACCATATATTTT; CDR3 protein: CASSSSRSSGNTIYF
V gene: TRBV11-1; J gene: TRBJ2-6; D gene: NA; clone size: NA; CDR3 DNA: TGTGCCAGCAGCTTAACCAGGGGGGAAGTCCCCTCTGGGGCCAACGTCCTGACTTTC; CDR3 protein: CASSLTRGEVPSGANVLTF
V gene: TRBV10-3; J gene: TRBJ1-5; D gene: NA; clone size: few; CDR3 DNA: TGTGCCATCAGTGACTTTAAGAATCAGCCCCAGCATTTT; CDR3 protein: CAISDFKNQPQHF
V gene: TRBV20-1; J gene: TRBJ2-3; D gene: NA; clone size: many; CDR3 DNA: TGCAGTGCTGATGGGAGGCAGGGGGAAACAGATACGCAGTATTTT; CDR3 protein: CSADGRQGETDTQYF
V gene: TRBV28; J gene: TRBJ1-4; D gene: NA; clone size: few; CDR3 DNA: TGTGCCAGCAGTTTAACCCCGGGCCGTAGATTTAATGAAAAACTGTTTTTT; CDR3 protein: CASSLTPGRRFNEKLFF
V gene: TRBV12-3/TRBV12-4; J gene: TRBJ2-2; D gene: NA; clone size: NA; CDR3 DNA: TGTGCCAGCAGCCCGACACCTGTCTACACCGGGGAGCTGTTTTTT; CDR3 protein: CASSPTPVYTGELFF
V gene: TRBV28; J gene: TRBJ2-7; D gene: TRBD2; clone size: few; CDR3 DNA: TGTGCCAGCAGTTTAAGTCTGGCGGGAGGATCCTACGAGCAGTACTTC; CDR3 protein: CASSLSLAGGSYEQYF
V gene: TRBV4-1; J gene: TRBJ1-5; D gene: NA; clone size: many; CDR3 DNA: TGCGCCAGCAGCCGCGAGGAGAGGGAAAATCAGCCCCAGCATTTT; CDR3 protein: CASSREERENQPQHF
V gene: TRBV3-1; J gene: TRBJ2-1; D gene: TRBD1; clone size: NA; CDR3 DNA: TGTGCCACCAGCCAACCGGGACAGGGGTCCAATGAGCAGTTCTTC; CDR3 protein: CATSQPGQGSNEQFF
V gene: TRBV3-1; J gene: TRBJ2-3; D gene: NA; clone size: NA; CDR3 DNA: TGTGCCAGCAGCCAGTTCAGCACAGATACGCAGTATTTT; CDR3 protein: CASSQFSTDTQYF
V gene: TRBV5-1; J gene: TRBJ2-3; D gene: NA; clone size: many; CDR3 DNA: TGCGCCAGCAGCTCCGGGACTGCCACAGATACGCAGTATTTT; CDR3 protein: CASSSGTATDTQYF
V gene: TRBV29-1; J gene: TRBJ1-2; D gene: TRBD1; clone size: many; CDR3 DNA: TGCAGCGCGCAGGGGGCAGGATTTGGCTACACCTTC; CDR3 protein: CSAQGAGFGYTF
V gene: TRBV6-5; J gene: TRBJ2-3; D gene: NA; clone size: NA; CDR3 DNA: TGTGCCAGCAGTTACCTAGGTGGGCAATCAGATACGCAGTATTTT; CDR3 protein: CASSYLGGQSDTQYF
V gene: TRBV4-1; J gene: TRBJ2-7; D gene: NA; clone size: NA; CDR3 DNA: TGCGCCAGCAGCCAAGATGGGGGGGCGCGGAACGAGCAGTACTTC; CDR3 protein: CASSQDGGARNEQYF
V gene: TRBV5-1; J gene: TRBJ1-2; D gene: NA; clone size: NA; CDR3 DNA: TGCGCCAGCAGCCCCGGGGCGGAGGATGGCTACACCTTC; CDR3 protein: CASSPGAEDGYTF
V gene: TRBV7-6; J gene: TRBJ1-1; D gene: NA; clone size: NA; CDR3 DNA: TGTGCCAGCAGCTCCGACGGGAGCCGTGAAGCTTTCTTT; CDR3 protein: CASSSDGSREAFF
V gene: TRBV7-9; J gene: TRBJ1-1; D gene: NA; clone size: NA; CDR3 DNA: TGTGCCAGCAGCTTAGAGGGGGGGCGGGCAATGGACACTGAAGCTTTCTTT; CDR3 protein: CASSLEGGRAMDTEAFF
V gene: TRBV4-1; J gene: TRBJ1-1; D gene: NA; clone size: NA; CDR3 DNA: TGCGCCAGCAGCCAAACGGTGGTTCAGAACACTGAAGCTTTCTTT; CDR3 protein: CASSQTVVQNTEAFF